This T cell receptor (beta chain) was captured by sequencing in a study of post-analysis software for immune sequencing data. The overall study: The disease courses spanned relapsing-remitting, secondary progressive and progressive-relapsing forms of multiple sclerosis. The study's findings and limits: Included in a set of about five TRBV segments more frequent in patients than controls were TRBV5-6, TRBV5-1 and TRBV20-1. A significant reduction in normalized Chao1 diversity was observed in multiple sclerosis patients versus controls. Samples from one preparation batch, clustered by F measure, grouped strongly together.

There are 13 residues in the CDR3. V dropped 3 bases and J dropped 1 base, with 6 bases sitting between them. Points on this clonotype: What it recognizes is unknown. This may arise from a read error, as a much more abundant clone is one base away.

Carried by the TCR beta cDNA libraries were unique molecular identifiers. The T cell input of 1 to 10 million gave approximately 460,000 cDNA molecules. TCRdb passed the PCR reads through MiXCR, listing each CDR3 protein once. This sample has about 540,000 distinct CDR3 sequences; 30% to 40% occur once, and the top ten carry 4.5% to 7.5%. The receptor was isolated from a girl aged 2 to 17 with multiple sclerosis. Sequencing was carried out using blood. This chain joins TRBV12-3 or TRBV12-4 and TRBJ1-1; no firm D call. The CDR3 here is CASSFWANTEAFF. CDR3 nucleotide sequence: TGTGCCAGCAGTTTTTGGGCGAACACTGAAGCTTTCTTT.